These 15 T cell receptor beta chains were all obtained from the same sample, sequenced in a study of beta chain features in type 1 diabetes. The isolated RNA, all of it, was reverse transcribed, so expressed TCRB transcripts were what got sequenced. TCRdb's copy holds only in-frame clones and misses some; the assay was immunoSEQ multiplex PCR. The sample contains under 450,000 clones, around 14% of which appear only once. Specimen: naive CD4+ T cells from blood. The receptors were sampled from a man aged 25 to 40 in good health.

V and J are TRBV28 and TRBJ1-1; D ambiguous. Germline V gene lookup returns CDR1 MDHEN and CDR2 SYDVKM. V was cut by 4 bases and J by 3 bases, with 6 bases left in between. The CDR3 has 12 amino acids. Here the CDR3 reads CASSSSYTEAFF. In DNA, the CDR3 is TGTGCCAGCAGTTCAAGTTACACTGAAGCTTTCTTT. The full variable domain, rest sourced from reference TRBV28 and TRBJ1-1, is DVKVTQSSRYLVKRTGEKVFLECVQDMDHENMFWYRQDPGLGLRLIYFSYDVKMKEKGDIPEGYSVSREKKERFSLILESASTNQTSMYLCASSSSYTEAFFGQGTRLTVV.

This clone was seen a few times. The gene calls are TRBV7-2 and TRBJ2-5; TRBD2 matches at 9 bases. The germline CDR1 and CDR2 sequences are SGHTA and FQGNSA. The CDR3 covers 15 residues. V lost 5 bases and J lost 6; bases outside the gene matches: 10. The CDR3 here is CASSPGLASHQTQYF. As DNA, the CDR3 is TGTGCCAGCAGCCCGGGACTAGCCTCCCACCAGACCCAGTACTTC.

There are a few counts of this clone. V and J are TRBV4-1 and TRBJ2-3, with 11 bases fitting TRBD2. CDR1 is MGHRA, CDR2 YSYEKL, per germline. The V segment lost 4 bases and the J segment 3 bases; nucleotides outside the gene matches: 3. The CDR3 sequence is 15 residues long. The DNA of the CDR3 is TGCGCCAGCAGCCCGAGACTAGCGGGGACAGATACGCAGTATTTT. Its translation is CASSPRLAGTDTQYF.

This clone came up a few times. V usage is TRBV7-9 and J usage is TRBJ1-2; the D gene is possibly TRBD1 (6 bases). This CDR3 contains 14 residues. Trimming removed 7 bases at V and 3 bases at J, with 15 bases between. CDR1 is SEHNR and CDR2 is FQNEAQ in the germline V gene (reference sequence). CDR3 bases: TGTGCCAGCAACAAGGCCGCAGGGGACTATGGCTACACCTTC. This encodes CASNKAAGDYGYTF.

J is TRBJ2-1 and V is TRBV4-2, with a weak D call TRBD2 (6 bases). V was pared by 1 base and J by 9 bases, with 25 bases between. In germline, CDR1 is LGHNA, CDR2 YNFKEQ. CDR3 length: 18 amino acids. The CDR3 sequence: CASSQVLGIGGLRIEQFF. CDR3 bases: TGTGCCAGCAGCCAAGTCTTGGGCATTGGTGGACTAAGGATTGAGCAGTTCTTC.

This chain joins TRBV21-1 and TRBJ2-7; the table calls TRBD1, which could not be checked here. TRBV21-1 is a pseudogene segment. The CDR3 totals 17 residues. The CDR3 region has the DNA TGTGCCAGCAGCAAAGCGCAACGGGACAGGGCTGCCTACGAGCAGTACGTC. It encodes CASSKAQRDRAAYEQYV.

This clone was detected a few times. The chain employs TRBV6-6 and TRBJ2-1; D gene unclear. The CDR3 spans 11 residues. Per the germline V gene, CDR1 is MNHNY and CDR2 is SVGAGI (reference sequence). The V end was cut by 2 bases, the J end by 8 bases, with 4 bases between. As DNA, the CDR3 is TGTGCCAGCAGTTACGGTGATGAGCAGTTCTTC. Amino acid sequence: CASSYGDEQFF.

The chain carries TRBV2 and TRBJ2-5; 7 nucleotides agree with TRBD1. The CDR3 is 15 amino acids. V was pared by 10 bases and J by 10 bases, with 21 bases of the junction left unmatched. Germline-derived CDR1 and CDR2 are SNHLY and FYNNEI. The CDR3 DNA is TGTGCCACCACACCTCGACAGGGTTTGGCAATGAACCAGTACTTC. Amino acids: CATTPRQGLAMNQYF.

The chain is built from TRBV30 and TRBJ1-4; 10 nucleotides align to TRBD1. The CDR3 runs 17 residues. V was pared by 2 bases and J by 1 base, with 7 bases of the junction left unmatched. Germline V gene sequence: CDR1 GTSNPN, CDR2 SVGIG (reference sequence). For the CDR3, the DNA is TGTGCCTGGAGTAACCTGGGACAGGGGAGAACTAATGAAAAACTGTTTTTT. Residues: CAWSNLGQGRTNEKLFF.

The CDR3 region has the DNA TGTGCCAGCAGTTTGTCAGGCAGCTCCTACGAGCAGTACGTC. Translating gives CASSLSGSSYEQYV. The chain has TRBV27 and TRBJ2-7, with D unresolved. In germline, CDR1 is MNHEY, CDR2 SMNVEV (reference sequence). V was clipped by 3 bases and J by 0 bases, with 9 bases between them. This CDR3 has 14 residues.

The gene calls are TRBV5-4 and TRBJ2-5, with 13 nucleotides matching TRBD2. The CDR3 sequence is 14 residues long. V dropped 3 bases and J dropped 5; count of bases not matched to a gene: 1. The germline CDR1 and CDR2 sequences are SGHNT and YYREEE (reference sequence). CDR3 DNA sequence: TGTGCCAGCAGCTGGACTAGCGGGAGTGAGACCCAGTACTTC. It is translated as CASSWTSGSETQYF.

This chain connects TRBV25-1 to TRBJ2-1; no reliable D call. This CDR3 region has 14 residues. Germline assignment: CDR1 MGHDK and CDR2 SYGVNS. V gave up 1 base and J gave up 2 bases, with 6 bases separating them. The CDR3, as DNA: TGTGCCAGCAGTGAATTCAACACCTACAATGAGCAGTTCTTC. This translates into CASSEFNTYNEQFF.

This sequence joins TRBV4-3 and TRBJ1-1; D remains unclear. The CDR3 loop spans 15 amino acids. V lost 1 base, J lost 7 bases, and 16 bases lay in between. CDR1 LGHNA and CDR2 YSLEER come from the germline V gene. CDR3 DNA: TGCGCCAGCAGCCAAGTACCCGGGGTTAGTGGTGAAGCTTTCTTT. This encodes CASSQVPGVSGEAFF.

In its sample, this clone was seen a few times. One junction end disagrees with the germline gene, perhaps due to a read error. The chain recombines TRBV2 with TRBJ1-4; D remains ambiguous. CDR3 length: 11 residues. Germline V CDR1 and CDR2: SNHLY, FYNNEI. CDR3 in amino acids: CASREAEKLFF. The CDR3 DNA reads as TGTGCCAGCAGAGAAGCCGAAAAACTGTTTTTT.

This clone was picked up a small number of times. The chain joins TRBV23-1 to TRBJ2-2, with TRBD2 matching over 7 bases. TRBV23-1 is placed among ORFs of uncertain function. V lost 4 bases to trimming and J lost 4 bases; unmatched junction nucleotides: 3. The CDR3 consists of 14 residues. The CDR3 is CASSRREGTGELFF. Written as DNA, the CDR3 is TGCGCCAGCAGTCGTAGGGAGGGCACCGGGGAGCTGTTTTTT.